This TCR beta chain was recovered during a study of T cells in tuberculosis. Study-level information: IGRA-negative adolescents, IGRA-positive adolescents with latent tuberculosis and adults with active tuberculosis formed this South African cohort.

Sequenced by immunoSEQ multiplex PCR; TCRdb stores in-frame clones only, minus some. The data contain some 31,000 clones, 86% of them singletons. The time point: new active TB diagnosis, blood taken before or within 7 days of starting treatment. Unsorted cryopreserved PBMC were sequenced, averaging around 100,000 T cells per clinical donor. Looked up from germline, CDR1 is ENHRY and CDR2 is SYGVKD. V was clipped by 8 bases and J by 8 bases; unmatched bases: 4. The CDR3 is made up of 12 amino acids. Whole-study findings and limits: Active tuberculosis alpha repertoires lay closer to GMM-specific TCRs than controls'.

A word on this clone: Its antigen is unknown.

This receptor was taken from an adult with tuberculosis. The chain carries TRBV10-3 and TRBJ1-4, with 8 bases lining up with TRBD1. The source was PBMCs, collected at tuberculosis diagnosis. The CDR3 region has the DNA TGTGCCATCCAGGGGGCGGGAGAAAAACTGTTTTTT. Translated, it gives CAIQGAGEKLFF.